Following are 20 T cell receptor beta chains from one sample sequenced in a study of shared clonotypes between healthy human individuals. Assay: immunoSEQ multiplex PCR; the TCRdb copy retains only in-frame clones and omits some. Of approximately 1.5 million clones in the sample, approximately 98% are singletons; the top ten hold 0.4% to 0.45%. The sample was naive CD4+ T cells sorted from blood. The subset denotes: CD45RA+ positively selected. The receptor set was obtained from a man aged 25-45 years in good health.

The chain carries TRBV5-8 and TRBJ2-2; D call uncertain. CDR1 is SGHTS, CDR2 YDEGEE, per germline. The V and J ends lost 1 base and 9 bases respectively, with 7 bases between them. The CDR3 has 12 amino acids. CDR3 bases: TGTGCCAGCAGCTTGTATAACCGGGAGCTGTTTTTT. It codes for CASSLYNRELFF.

The chain employs TRBV9 and TRBJ2-6; 9 bases are a match to TRBD1. This CDR3 has 18 amino acids. The junction had 4 bases not matched to a gene; V was cut back by 0 bases and J by 0 bases. Germline V gene data show CDR1 as SGDLS and CDR2 as YYNGEE. The CDR3 bases are TGTGCCAGCAGCGTAGGGACAGGGGTATACTCTGGGGCCAACGTCCTGACTTTC. This sequence encodes CASSVGTGVYSGANVLTF.

V usage is TRBV5-4 and J usage is TRBJ2-5, with 10 bases aligning to TRBD2. The CDR3 loop spans 16 amino acids. In germline, CDR1 is SGHNT, CDR2 YYREEE (reference sequence). J was trimmed by 2 bases and V by 4 bases; bases with no gene match: 8. DNA of the CDR3: TGTGCCAGCAGCACTAAGCGGGAGGGCCCTCAAGAGACCCAGTACTTC. It translates to CASSTKREGPQETQYF.

The chain uses TRBV11-3 and TRBJ2-2; D gene uncertain. This CDR3 contains 13 residues. The germline V gene encodes CDR1 SGHNT and CDR2 YENEEA. Trimming shortened V by 1 base and J by 6 bases, and 6 bases separated the two germline ends. The chain's CDR3 is CASSLVGAGELFF. Written as DNA, the CDR3 is TGTGCCAGCAGCTTAGTTGGCGCCGGGGAGCTGTTTTTT.

The CDR3 DNA reads TGTGCCAGCAGTTTTCGGGACAGGTACACTGAAGCTTTCTTT. It codes for CASSFRDRYTEAFF. The chain combines TRBV28 with TRBJ1-1, with 8 bases that match TRBD1. V lost 3 bases and J lost 3; bases outside the gene matches: 3. The CDR3 is made up of 14 amino acids. Germline V lookup: CDR1 MDHEN, CDR2 SYDVKM.

The rearrangement joins TRBV27 to TRBJ2-3, with 12 positions matching TRBD2. Germline V gene sequence: CDR1 MNHEY, CDR2 SMNVEV (reference sequence). CDR3 length: 15 amino acids. V was clipped by 7 bases and J by 6 bases; unmatched bases: 8. This chain's CDR3 is CASTTSGRLRDTQYF. CDR3 sequence (DNA): TGTGCCAGCACTACTAGCGGGAGGCTGAGGGATACGCAGTATTTT.

On this clone itself: At the DNA level, this CDR3 is encoded by other sequences in the same sample as well. This chain joins TRBV6-1 and TRBJ2-1, with D unresolved. The CDR3 length is 12 residues. CDR1 and CDR2 (germline): MNHNS, SASEGT. Trimming cost V 6 bases and J 4 bases, with 7 bases left between them. CDR3 amino acids: CASRDGYNEQFF. For the CDR3, the DNA is TGTGCCAGCAGGGACGGATACAATGAGCAGTTCTTC.

The V call is TRBV5-4, the J call TRBJ2-5; no reliable D call. Germline V gives CDR1 SGHNT, CDR2 YYREEE (reference sequence). The ends were cut back, 4 bases at V and 5 bases at J, with 15 bases in the middle. There are 14 residues in the CDR3. For the CDR3, the DNA is TGTGCCAGCAGCGACGCGGCAGGATCTGAGACCCAGTACTTC. It encodes CASSDAAGSETQYF.

The gene calls are TRBV28 and TRBJ2-3, with D perhaps being TRBD1 or TRBD2 (6 bases each). Trimming pared 2 bases from V and 14 bases from J, leaving 23 bases between. Germline CDR1 is MDHEN and CDR2 is SYDVKM. This CDR3 has 15 amino acids. The CDR3 DNA reads TGTGCCAGCAGTTTACGACTAAAAGGGGGGCGACGACTGTATTTT. It translates to CASSLRLKGGRRLYF.

This clone was counted a single time. This chain uses TRBV7-9 with TRBJ2-7, with 8 bases identical to TRBD2. V shed 5 bases, J shed 1 base, and the junction held 10 bases outside the gene matches. The CDR3 spans 16 residues. Germline V gives CDR1 SEHNR, CDR2 FQNEAQ (reference sequence). The CDR3 here is CASSHQRSGGSYEQYF. The CDR3 nucleotides read TGTGCCAGCAGCCACCAAAGGAGCGGGGGATCCTACGAGCAGTACTTC.

This clone was seen only once. CDR3 in amino acids: CASSSGQGGADTQYF. In nucleotides, the CDR3 is TGTGCCAGCAGTTCCGGACAGGGCGGTGCAGATACGCAGTATTTT. V is TRBV28 and J is TRBJ2-3; 8 bases are a match to TRBD1. Germline loops: CDR1 MDHEN, CDR2 SYDVKM. The V gene end was trimmed by 4 bases and the J gene end by 4 bases; junction bases not matched to a gene: 7. The length of the CDR3 is 15 residues.

The J gene is TRBJ2-1, the V gene TRBV9; TRBD1 is a possible D gene (6 bases). This CDR3 contains 13 residues. Trimming cost V 6 bases and J 3 bases, with 10 bases left between them. From germline, CDR1 is SGDLS and CDR2 YYNGEE. DNA for the CDR3: TGTGCCAGCACTGGGACAAACTACAATGAGCAGTTCTTC. Translating it yields CASTGTNYNEQFF.

As to this clone: The sample has other DNA sequences that encode this CDR3 too. The chain uses TRBV10-1 and TRBJ2-7, with D possibly called TRBD1 or TRBD2 (5 bases each). Looked up from germline, CDR1 is WNHNN and CDR2 is SYGVQD (reference sequence). V shed 5 bases and J shed 2 bases, with 10 bases lying between them. This CDR3 has 13 residues. The CDR3 reads CASSRQGPYEQYF. In nucleotides, the CDR3 is TGCGCCAGCAGTCGGCAGGGACCCTACGAGCAGTACTTC.

V is TRBV7-2 and J is TRBJ2-7; D is perhaps TRBD2 (5 bases). Between the trimmed V and J ends, which lost 5 bases and 3 bases, there was a span of 14 bases. The length of the CDR3 is 14 residues. CDR1 and CDR2 from the germline V gene are SGHTA and FQGNSA. CDR3 loop: CASSRNGDYYEQYF. For the CDR3, the DNA is TGTGCCAGCAGCCGGAACGGGGATTACTACGAGCAGTACTTC.

The rearrangement joins TRBV10-2 to TRBJ1-5; D is ambiguous. Germline CDR1 reads WSHSY; CDR2 reads SAAADI. Trimming stripped 0 bases from V and 4 bases from J, with 19 bases between. There are 18 residues in the CDR3. The CDR3 protein is CASSESDGRVYRNQPQHF. CDR3 nucleotides: TGCGCCAGCAGTGAGTCGGACGGGCGGGTATATCGGAATCAGCCCCAGCATTTT.

The chain carries TRBV18 and TRBJ2-1, with 13 bases identical to TRBD2. Germline values: CDR1 KGHSH, CDR2 LQKENI. The CDR3 is made up of 15 amino acids. With 2 bases clipped from V and 9 bases from J, the junction kept 4 bases outside the gene matches. The CDR3 DNA sequence: TGTGCCAGCTCACCAGAACTAGCGGGAGGGGGTGAGCAGTTCTTC. This translates into CASSPELAGGGEQFF.

This chain connects TRBV29-1 to TRBJ2-1; D is ambiguous. Germline V gene data show CDR1 as SQVTM and CDR2 as ANQGSEA. Deletions cut 4 bases from V and 7 bases from J, with 14 bases between. The CDR3 extends over 13 amino acids. The chain's CDR3 is CSVGRLVGNEQFF. The CDR3 nucleotides read TGCAGCGTTGGACGGCTGGTCGGGAATGAGCAGTTCTTC.

The chain joins TRBV5-1 to TRBJ2-5, with D possibly being TRBD2 (5 bases). Per germline, CDR1 SGHRS and CDR2 YFSETQ. The CDR3 has 14 residues. V shed 0 bases and J shed 4 bases, with 10 bases lying between them. The CDR3 here is CASSLGRLGETQYF. In nucleotides, the CDR3 is TGCGCCAGCAGCTTGGGGAGGCTCGGAGAGACCCAGTACTTC. The full variable domain, completed using reference TRBV5-1 and TRBJ2-5, is KAGVTQTPRYLIKTRGQQVTLSCSPISGHRSVSWYQQTPGQGLQFLFEYFSETQRNKGNFPGRFSGRQFSNSRSEMNVSTLELGDSALYLCASSLGRLGETQYFGPGTRLLVL.

The chain uses TRBV10-3 and TRBJ2-1, with D maybe TRBD2 (6 bases). This CDR3 spans 14 amino acids. Germline loops: CDR1 ENHRY, CDR2 SYGVKD. V shed 4 bases and J shed 5 bases, with 12 bases lying between them. The CDR3: CAISGSGFNNEQFF. CDR3 sequence (DNA): TGTGCCATCAGTGGTAGCGGTTTCAACAATGAGCAGTTCTTC.

The chain has TRBV5-1 and TRBJ2-5, with 9 bases fitting TRBD1. The CDR3 is 17 residues long. The trim removed 4 bases at V and 4 bases at J, leaving 14 bases unmatched. Germline CDR1 is SGHRS and CDR2 is YFSETQ. In DNA, the CDR3 is TGCGCCAGCAGCGGAGGATACCGGGACAGGGATACAGAGACCCAGTACTTC. Protein: CASSGGYRDRDTETQYF. Filled out from reference TRBV5-1 and TRBJ2-5, the complete variable domain reads KAGVTQTPRYLIKTRGQQVTLSCSPISGHRSVSWYQQTPGQGLQFLFEYFSETQRNKGNFPGRFSGRQFSNSRSEMNVSTLELGDSALYLCASSGGYRDRDTETQYFGPGTRLLVL.